This TCR beta chain was profiled in a study of Ad26.COV2.S vaccination and SARS-CoV-2 variants. At the level of the study: Once or twice, 56 days apart, Ad26.COV2.S was delivered intramuscularly.

Trimming took 0 bases from V and 7 from J; bases not matched to a gene: 15. Germline V CDR1 and CDR2: SGHRS, YFSETQ. The CDR3 has 17 residues. The method was immunoSEQ multiplex PCR; TCRdb's version includes in-frame clones alone and lacks a portion of them. This sample has some 390,000 clones; 75% to 90% occur once, and the top ten carry 3.5%. Treatment indicated: around 19 received Ad26.COV2.S at low or high dose, single or two shots; a few received placebo; per-sample allocation not given. Day 63 after the first injection of vaccine or placebo was the sampling time. An 18-55-year-old adult in Boston served as donor. A note on this clone: The target antigen is unknown.

Study-wide points: Whether participants received vaccine or placebo, their non-spike TCR breadth was similar.

Source: peripheral blood, taken in a trial of Ad26.COV2.S vaccine versus placebo. V is TRBV5-1 and J is TRBJ2-7; 8 nucleotides line up with TRBD2. The TCR comes from a person between 18 and 65 years old who received the Ad26.COV2.S COVID-19 vaccine or a placebo. CDR3 loop: CASSLADLRGGGGEQYF. The DNA for the CDR3 is TGCGCCAGCAGCTTGGCCGACCTCCGGGGGGGCGGCGGAGAGCAGTACTTC.